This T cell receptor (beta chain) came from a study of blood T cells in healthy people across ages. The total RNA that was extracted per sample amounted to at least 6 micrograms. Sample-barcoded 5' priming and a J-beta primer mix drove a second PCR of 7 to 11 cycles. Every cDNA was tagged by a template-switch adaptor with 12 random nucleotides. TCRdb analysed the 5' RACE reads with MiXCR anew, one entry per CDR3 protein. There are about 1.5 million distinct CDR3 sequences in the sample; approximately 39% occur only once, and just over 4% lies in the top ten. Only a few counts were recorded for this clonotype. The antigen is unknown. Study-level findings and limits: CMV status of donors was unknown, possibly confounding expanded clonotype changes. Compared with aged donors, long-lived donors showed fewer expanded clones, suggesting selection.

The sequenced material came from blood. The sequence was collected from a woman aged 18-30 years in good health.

CDR3 sequence (DNA): TGTGCCAGCAGCTTAAAGCGGGTCTTTGCCACCCCTAGCACAGATACGCAGTATTTT. Its protein product is CASSLKRVFATPSTDTQYF. This sequence joins TRBV7-9 and TRBJ2-3, with D tentatively TRBD2 (6 bases). The CDR3 runs to 19 residues. V lost 2 bases and J 0 bases, leaving 21 bases between the germline ends. Germline V CDR1 and CDR2: SEHNR, FQNEAQ (reference sequence).